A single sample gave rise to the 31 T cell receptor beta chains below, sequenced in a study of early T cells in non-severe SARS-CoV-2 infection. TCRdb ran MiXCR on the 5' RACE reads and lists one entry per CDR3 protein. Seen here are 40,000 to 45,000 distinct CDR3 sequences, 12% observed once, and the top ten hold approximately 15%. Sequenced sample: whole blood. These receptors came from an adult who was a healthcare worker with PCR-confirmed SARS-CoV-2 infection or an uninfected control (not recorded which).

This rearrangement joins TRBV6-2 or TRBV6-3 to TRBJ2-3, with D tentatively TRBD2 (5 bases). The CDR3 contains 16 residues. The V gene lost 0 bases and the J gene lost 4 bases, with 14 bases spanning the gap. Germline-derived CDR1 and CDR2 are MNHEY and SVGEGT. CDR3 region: CASSYSGDEGADTQYF. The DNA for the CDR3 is TGTGCCAGCAGTTACTCCGGCGACGAGGGTGCAGATACGCAGTATTTT.

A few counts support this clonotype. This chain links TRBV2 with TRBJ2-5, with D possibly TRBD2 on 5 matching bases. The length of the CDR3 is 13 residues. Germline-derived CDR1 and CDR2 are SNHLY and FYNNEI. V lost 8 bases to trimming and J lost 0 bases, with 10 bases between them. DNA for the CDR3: TGTGCCAGCGGACGGGAAGACCAAGAGACCCAGTACTTC. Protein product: CASGREDQETQYF.

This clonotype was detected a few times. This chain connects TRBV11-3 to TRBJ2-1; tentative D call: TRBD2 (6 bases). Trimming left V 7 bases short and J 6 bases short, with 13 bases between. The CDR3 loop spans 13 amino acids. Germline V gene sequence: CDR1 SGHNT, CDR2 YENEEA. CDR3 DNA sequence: TGTGCCAGCAAGGAGGGAGGACGCAATGAGCAGTTCTTC. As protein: CASKEGGRNEQFF.

The CDR3 is CASSPIIQGDGANVLTF. CDR3 DNA: TGTGCCAGCAGCCCCATTATTCAGGGCGACGGGGCCAACGTCCTGACTTTC. The V gene is TRBV6-2 or TRBV6-3, the J gene TRBJ2-6, with D possibly matching TRBD1 (5 bases). This CDR3 has 17 amino acids. CDR1 and CDR2 from the germline V gene are MNHEY and SVGEGT. Trimming removed 6 bases from V and 4 bases from J, with 19 bases in between.

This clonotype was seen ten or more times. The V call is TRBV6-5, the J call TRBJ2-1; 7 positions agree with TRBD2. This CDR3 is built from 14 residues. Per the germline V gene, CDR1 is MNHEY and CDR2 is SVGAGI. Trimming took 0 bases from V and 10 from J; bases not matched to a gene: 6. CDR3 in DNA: TGTGCCAGCAGTTACTCCCGGGGGAGGGACGAGCAGTTCTTC. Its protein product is CASSYSRGRDEQFF.

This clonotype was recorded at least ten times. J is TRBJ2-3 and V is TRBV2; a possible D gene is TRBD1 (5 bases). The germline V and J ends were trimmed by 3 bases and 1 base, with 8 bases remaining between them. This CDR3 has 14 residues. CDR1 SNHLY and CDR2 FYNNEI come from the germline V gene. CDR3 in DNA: TGTGCCAGCAGTGATAGCAGGGGCACAGATACGCAGTATTTT. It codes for CASSDSRGTDTQYF.

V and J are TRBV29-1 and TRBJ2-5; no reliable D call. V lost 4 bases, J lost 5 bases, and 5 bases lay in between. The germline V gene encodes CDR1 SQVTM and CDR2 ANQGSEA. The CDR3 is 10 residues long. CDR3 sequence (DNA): TGCAGCGTTGTGGAGGAGACCCAGTACTTC. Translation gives CSVVEETQYF.

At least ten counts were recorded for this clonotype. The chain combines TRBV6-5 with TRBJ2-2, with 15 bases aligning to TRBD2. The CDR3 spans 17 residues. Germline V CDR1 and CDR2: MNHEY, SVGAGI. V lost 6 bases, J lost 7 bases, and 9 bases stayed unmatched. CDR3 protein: CASSHGLAGGPDGELFF. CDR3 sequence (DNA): TGTGCCAGCAGCCACGGACTAGCGGGAGGGCCGGACGGGGAGCTGTTTTTT.

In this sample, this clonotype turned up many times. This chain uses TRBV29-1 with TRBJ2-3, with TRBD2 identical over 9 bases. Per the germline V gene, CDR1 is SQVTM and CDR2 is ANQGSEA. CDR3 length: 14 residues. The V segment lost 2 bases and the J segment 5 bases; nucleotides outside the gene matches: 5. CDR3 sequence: CSVELAGDIDTQYF. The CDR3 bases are TGCAGCGTTGAATTAGCGGGAGATATAGATACGCAGTATTTT.

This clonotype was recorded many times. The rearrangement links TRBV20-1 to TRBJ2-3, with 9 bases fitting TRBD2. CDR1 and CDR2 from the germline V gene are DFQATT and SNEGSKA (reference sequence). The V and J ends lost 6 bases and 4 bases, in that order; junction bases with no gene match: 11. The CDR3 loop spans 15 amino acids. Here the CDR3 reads CSATTVAGEADTQYF. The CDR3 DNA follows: TGCAGTGCAACTACAGTAGCGGGAGAGGCAGATACGCAGTATTTT.

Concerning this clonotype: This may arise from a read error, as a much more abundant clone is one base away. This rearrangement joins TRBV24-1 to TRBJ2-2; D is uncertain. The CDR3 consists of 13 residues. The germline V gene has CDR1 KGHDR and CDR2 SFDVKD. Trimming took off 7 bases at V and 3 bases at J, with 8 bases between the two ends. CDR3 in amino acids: CATRHSDTGELFF. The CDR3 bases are TGTGCCACCAGACATTCGGACACCGGGGAGCTGTTTTTT.

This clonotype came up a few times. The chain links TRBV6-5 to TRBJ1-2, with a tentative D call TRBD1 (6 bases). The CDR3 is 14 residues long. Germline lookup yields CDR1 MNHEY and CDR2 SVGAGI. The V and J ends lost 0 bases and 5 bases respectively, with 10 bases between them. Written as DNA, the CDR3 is TGTGCCAGCAGTTACTCACAGGGAGGGTATGGCTACACCTTC. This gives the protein CASSYSQGGYGYTF.

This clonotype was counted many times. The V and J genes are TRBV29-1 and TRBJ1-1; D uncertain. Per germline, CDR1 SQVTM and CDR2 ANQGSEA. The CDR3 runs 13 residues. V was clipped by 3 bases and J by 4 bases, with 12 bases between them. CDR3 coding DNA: TGCAGCGTTGAGTCCGTATTAGGCACTGAAGCTTTCTTT. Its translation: CSVESVLGTEAFF.

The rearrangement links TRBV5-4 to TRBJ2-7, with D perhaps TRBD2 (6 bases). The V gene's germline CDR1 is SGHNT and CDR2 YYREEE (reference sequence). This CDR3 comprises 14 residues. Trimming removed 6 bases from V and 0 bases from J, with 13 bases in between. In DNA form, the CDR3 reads TGTGCCAGCAACCCGGGAGCGAACTCCTACGAGCAGTACTTC. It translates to CASNPGANSYEQYF.

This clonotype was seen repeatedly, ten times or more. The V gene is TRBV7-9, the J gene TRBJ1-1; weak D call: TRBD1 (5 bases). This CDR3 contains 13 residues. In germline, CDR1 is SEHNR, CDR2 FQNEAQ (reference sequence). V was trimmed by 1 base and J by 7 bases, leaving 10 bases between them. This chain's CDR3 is CASSLVAGIEAFF. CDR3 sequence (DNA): TGTGCCAGCAGCTTAGTGGCAGGGATTGAAGCTTTCTTT.

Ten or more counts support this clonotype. The CDR3 nucleotides read TGTGCCAGCAGCGTAGATTGGCGGGAGGTCTACAATGAGCAGTTCTTC. Translation: CASSVDWREVYNEQFF. This sequence joins TRBV9 and TRBJ2-1, with TRBD2 identical over 8 bases. CDR3 length: 16 amino acids. Germline loops: CDR1 SGDLS, CDR2 YYNGEE. V gave up 0 bases and J gave up 3 bases; unmatched junction bases: 5.

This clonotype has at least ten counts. The CDR3 nucleotides read TGTGCCAGCAGATTTAACAGGGACGACACTGAAGCTTTCTTT. Its protein product is CASRFNRDDTEAFF. This rearrangement joins TRBV12-3 or TRBV12-4 to TRBJ1-1, with D maybe TRBD1 (6 bases). V was shortened by 6 bases and J by 3 bases, with 14 bases between the two germline ends. The CDR3 has 14 amino acids.

This CDR3 reads CAISESRLNEQYF. As DNA, the CDR3 is TGTGCCATCAGTGAGTCGAGGCTTAACGAGCAGTACTTC. The rearrangement uses TRBV10-3 and TRBJ2-7; D gene ambiguous. Germline values: CDR1 ENHRY, CDR2 SYGVKD. Between the trimmed V and J ends, which lost 0 bases and 5 bases, there was a span of 8 bases. The CDR3 sequence is 13 residues long.

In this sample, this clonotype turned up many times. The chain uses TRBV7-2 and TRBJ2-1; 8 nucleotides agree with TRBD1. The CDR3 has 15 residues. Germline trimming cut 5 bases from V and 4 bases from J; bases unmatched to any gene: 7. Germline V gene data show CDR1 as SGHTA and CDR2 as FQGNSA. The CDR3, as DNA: TGTGCCAGCAGCACCGACAGGGGCCAATACAATGAGCAGTTCTTC. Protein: CASSTDRGQYNEQFF. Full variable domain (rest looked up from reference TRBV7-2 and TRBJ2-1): GAGVSQSPSNKVTEKGKDVELRCDPISGHTALYWYRQSLGQGLEFLIYFQGNSAPDKSGLPSDRFSAERTGGSVSTLTIQRTQQEDSAVYLCASSTDRGQYNEQFFGPGTRLTVL.

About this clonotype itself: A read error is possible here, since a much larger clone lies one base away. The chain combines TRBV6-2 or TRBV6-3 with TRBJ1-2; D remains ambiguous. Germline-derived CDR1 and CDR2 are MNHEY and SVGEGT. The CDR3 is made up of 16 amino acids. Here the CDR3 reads CASSPTGRPGSYSYTF. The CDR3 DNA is TGTGCCAGCAGTCCAACCGGACGGCCTGGGAGCTATAGCTACACCTTC.

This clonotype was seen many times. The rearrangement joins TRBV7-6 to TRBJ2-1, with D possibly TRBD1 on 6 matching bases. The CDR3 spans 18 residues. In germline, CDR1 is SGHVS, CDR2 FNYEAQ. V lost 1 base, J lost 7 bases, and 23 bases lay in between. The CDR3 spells CASSLEGIFSKGENEQFF. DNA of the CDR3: TGTGCCAGCAGCTTAGAGGGGATCTTCTCTAAGGGGGAAAATGAGCAGTTCTTC.

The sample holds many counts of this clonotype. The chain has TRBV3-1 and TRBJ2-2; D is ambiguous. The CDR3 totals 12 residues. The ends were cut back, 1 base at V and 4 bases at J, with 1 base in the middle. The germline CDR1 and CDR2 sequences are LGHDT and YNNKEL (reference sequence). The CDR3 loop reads CASSQVTGELFF. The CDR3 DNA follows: TGTGCCAGCAGCCAAGTCACCGGGGAGCTGTTTTTT.

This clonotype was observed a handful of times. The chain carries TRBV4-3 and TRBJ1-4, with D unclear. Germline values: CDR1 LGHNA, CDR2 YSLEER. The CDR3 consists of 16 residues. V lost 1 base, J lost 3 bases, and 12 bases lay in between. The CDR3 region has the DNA TGCGCCAGCAGCCAAGGGGGAGGGCAAGCTAATGAAAAACTGTTTTTT. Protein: CASSQGGGQANEKLFF.

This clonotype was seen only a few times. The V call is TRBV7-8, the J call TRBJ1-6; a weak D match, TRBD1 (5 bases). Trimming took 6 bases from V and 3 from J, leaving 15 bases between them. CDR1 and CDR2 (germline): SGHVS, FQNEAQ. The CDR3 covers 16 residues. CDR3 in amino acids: CASSPSGTSYNSPLHF. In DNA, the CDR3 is TGTGCCAGCAGTCCATCAGGGACTAGCTATAATTCACCCCTCCACTTT. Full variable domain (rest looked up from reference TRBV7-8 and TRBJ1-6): GAGVSQSPRYKVAKRGQDVALRCDPISGHVSLFWYQQALGQGPEFLTYFQNEAQLDKSGLPSDRFFAERPEGSVSTLKIQRTQQEDSAVYLCASSPSGTSYNSPLHFGNGTRLTVT.

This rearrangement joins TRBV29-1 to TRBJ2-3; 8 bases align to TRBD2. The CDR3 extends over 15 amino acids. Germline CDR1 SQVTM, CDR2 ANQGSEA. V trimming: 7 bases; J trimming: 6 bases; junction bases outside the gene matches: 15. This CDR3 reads CSGRPGTRAVDTQYF. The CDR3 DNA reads TGCAGCGGACGGCCCGGGACTAGGGCTGTCGATACGCAGTATTTT.

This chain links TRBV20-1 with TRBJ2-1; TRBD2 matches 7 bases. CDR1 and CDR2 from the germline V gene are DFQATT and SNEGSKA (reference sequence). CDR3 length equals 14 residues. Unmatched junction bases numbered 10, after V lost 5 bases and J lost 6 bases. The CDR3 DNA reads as TGCAGTGCTGAAAAGCGGGACGGGCTCAATGAGCAGTTCTTC. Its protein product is CSAEKRDGLNEQFF.

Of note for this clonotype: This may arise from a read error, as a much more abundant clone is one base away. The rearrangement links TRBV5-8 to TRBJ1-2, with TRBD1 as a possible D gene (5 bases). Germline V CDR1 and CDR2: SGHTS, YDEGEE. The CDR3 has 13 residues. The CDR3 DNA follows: TGTGCCAGCAGCCCCGGACACATATATGGCTACCCCTTC. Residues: CASSPGHIYGYPF.

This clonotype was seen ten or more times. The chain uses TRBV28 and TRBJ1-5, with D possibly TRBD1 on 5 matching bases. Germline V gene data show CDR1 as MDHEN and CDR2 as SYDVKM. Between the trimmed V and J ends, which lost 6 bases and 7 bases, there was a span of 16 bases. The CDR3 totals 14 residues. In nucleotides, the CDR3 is TGTGCCAGCAGGCAGGGCGGTGGGAACCAGCCCCAGCATTTT. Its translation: CASRQGGGNQPQHF.

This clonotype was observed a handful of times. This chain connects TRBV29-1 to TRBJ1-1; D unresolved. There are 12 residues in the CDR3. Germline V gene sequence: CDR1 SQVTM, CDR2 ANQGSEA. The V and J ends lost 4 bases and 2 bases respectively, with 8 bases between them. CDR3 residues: CSVGEINTEAFF. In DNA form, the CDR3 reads TGCAGCGTTGGGGAGATTAACACTGAAGCTTTCTTT.

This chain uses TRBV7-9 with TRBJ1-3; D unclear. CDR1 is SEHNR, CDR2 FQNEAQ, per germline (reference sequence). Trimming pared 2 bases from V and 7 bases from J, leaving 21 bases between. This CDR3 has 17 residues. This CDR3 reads CASSLFATDPRLNTIYF. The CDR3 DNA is TGTGCCAGCAGCTTATTTGCCACAGACCCAAGACTTAACACCATATATTTT.

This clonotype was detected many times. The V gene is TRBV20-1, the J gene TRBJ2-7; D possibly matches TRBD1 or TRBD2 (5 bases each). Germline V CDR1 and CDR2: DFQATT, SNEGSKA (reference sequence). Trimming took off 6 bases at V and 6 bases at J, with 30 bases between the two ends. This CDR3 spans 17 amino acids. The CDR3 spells CSAEISLPGAVLREQYF. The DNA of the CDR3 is TGCAGTGCAGAGATCTCCCTACCCGGGGCGGTCCTACGCGAGCAGTACTTC.